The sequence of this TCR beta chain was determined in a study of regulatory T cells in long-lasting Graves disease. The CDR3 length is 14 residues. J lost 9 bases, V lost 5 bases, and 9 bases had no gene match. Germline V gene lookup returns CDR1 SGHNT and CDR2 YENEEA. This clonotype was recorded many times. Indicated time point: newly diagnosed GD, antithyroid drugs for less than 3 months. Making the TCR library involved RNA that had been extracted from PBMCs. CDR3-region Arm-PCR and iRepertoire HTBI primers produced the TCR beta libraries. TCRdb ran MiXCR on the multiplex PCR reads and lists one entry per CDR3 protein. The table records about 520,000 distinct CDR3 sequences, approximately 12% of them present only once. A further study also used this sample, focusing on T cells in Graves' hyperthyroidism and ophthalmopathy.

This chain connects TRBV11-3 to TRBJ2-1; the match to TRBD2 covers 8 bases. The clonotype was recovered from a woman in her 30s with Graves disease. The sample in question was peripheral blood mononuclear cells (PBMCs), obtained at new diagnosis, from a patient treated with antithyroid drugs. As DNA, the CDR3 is TGTGCCAGCAGCCCTAGCGGGCAAAGAGGTGAGCAGTTCTTC. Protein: CASSPSGQRGEQFF.